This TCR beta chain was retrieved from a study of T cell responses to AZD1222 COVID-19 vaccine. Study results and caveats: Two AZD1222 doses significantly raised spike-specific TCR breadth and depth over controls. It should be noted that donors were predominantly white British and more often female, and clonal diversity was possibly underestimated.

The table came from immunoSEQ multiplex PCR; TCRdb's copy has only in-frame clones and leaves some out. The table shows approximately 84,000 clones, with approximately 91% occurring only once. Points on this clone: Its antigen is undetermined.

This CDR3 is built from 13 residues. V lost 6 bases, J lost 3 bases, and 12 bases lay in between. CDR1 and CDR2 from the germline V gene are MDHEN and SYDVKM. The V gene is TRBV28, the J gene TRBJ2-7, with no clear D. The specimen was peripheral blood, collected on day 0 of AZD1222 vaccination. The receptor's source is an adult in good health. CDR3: CASRTGSNYEQYF. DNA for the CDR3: TGTGCCAGCAGAACGGGTTCAAACTACGAGCAGTACTTC.